This T cell receptor (beta chain) was sequenced for a study of spatial heterogeneity in lung cancer. Study-level information: There were, on average, more than eight raw-read appearances for each unique TCR and UMI combination. Findings and caveats of the study: The study found ubiquitous expanded tumor TCRs in blood more at resection than follow-up.

In this sample, this clonotype turned up a few times. Its antigen is unknown. Noted time point: sample taken at primary tumor resection. Sequencing covered unsorted whole RNA taken from tumor, nontumor lung or frozen PBMC. On each TCR cDNA molecule, a unique molecular identifier was present. TCRdb redid the calling of the 5' RACE reads with MiXCR, one entry per CDR3 protein. The table records 50,000 or so distinct CDR3 sequences, approximately 7.6% of them present only once. The V gene's germline CDR1 is LGHNT and CDR2 FRNRAP. J was trimmed by 4 bases and V by 8 bases; bases with no gene match: 5. This CDR3 is built from 13 residues.

The material was PBMCs, obtained at surgery. The receptor's source is a female donor with early-stage non-small cell lung cancer. The rearrangement uses TRBV12-5 and TRBJ2-7; 10 nucleotides line up with TRBD1. Written as DNA, the CDR3 is TGTGCTAGTAGCTGGGACAGGGGTTACGAGCAGTACTTC. Its translation is CASSWDRGYEQYF.